This T cell receptor beta chain was captured by sequencing in a study of blood T cells in healthy people across ages. Study context: In model experiments, template switching was able to capture about one barcoded beta molecule for every two T cells that were present. Study results and limitations: Possibly, changes in expanded clonotypes were confounded because donor CMV status was unknown.

The germline CDR1 and CDR2 sequences are MNHEY and SMNVEV (reference sequence). V lost 2 bases and J lost 4, with 5 bases in between. The CDR3 totals 13 residues. This clonotype was seen more than once but under ten times. Its antigen is as yet unknown. Through a sample-barcoded 5' primer and a J-beta primer mix, a second PCR was run for about 6 to 11 cycles. Template switching added a 12-random-nucleotide identifier to every cDNA molecule. Sequencing of every sample gave 2.5 million or more CDR3-containing paired-end reads. MiXCR was run by TCRdb on the 5' RACE reads, yielding one entry per CDR3 protein. The table lists some 900,000 distinct CDR3 sequences, 25% to 35% of them singletons.

The sequencing sample was made of blood. This clonotype originated in a woman older than 75 in good health. The chain links TRBV27 to TRBJ2-2; unclear D gene. CDR3 protein: CASSLQPTGELFF. The CDR3 coding sequence is TGTGCCAGCAGTTTACAACCCACCGGGGAGCTGTTTTTT.